This TCR beta chain comes out of a study of T cells after yellow fever vaccination. This clonotype has more than one count but fewer than ten. CDR3 size: 12 residues. Germline V gives CDR1 SQVTM, CDR2 ANQGSEA. Trimming removed 1 base from V and 4 bases from J; junction bases left unmatched: 0. TCRdb passed the 5' RACE reads through MiXCR, listing each CDR3 protein once. The table shows some 400,000 distinct CDR3 sequences, with 18% occurring only once. This TCR was sampled from a young man who received the YFV17D yellow fever vaccine. This chain joins TRBV29-1 and TRBJ2-5, with 7 bases fitting TRBD1. Sequenced material: PBMCs, taken before the yellow fever booster vaccination. The CDR3 DNA follows: TGCAGCGTTGAAGGACAGGGAGAGACCCAGTACTTC. It yields the protein CSVEGQGETQYF. The whole variable domain, remainder taken from reference TRBV29-1 and TRBJ2-5, is SAVISQKPSRDICQRGTSLTIQCQVDSQVTMMFWYRQQPGQSLTLIATANQGSEATYESGFVIDKFPISRPNLTFSTLTVSNMSPEDSSIYLCSVEGQGETQYFGPGTRLLVL.